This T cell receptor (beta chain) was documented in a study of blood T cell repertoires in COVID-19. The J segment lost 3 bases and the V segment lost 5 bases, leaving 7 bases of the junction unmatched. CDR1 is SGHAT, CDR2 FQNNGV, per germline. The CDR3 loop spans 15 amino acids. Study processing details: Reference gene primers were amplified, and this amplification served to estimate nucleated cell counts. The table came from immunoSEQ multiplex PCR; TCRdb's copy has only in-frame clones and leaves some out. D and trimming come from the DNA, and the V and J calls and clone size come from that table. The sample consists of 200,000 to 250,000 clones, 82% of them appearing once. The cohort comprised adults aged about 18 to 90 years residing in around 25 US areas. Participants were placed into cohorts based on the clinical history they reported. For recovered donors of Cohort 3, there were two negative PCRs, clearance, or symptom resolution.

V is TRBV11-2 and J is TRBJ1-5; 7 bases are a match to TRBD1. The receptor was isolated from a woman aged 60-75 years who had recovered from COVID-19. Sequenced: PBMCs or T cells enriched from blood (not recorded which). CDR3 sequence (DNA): TGTGCCAGCAGCATACAGGGGCGGCCCAATCAGCCCCAGCATTTT. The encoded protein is CASSIQGRPNQPQHF.